These 18 T cell receptor beta chains came from one sample sequenced in a study of blood T cell repertoires in COVID-19 (dated by TCRdb to 2018 to 2021). The receptor library was made with the immunoSEQ multiplex PCR assay. Here the immuneACCESS table is served through TCRdb, limited to in-frame sequences with V and J called. Missing clones are a known gap in these copies; in checked studies unresolved V genes cover under half, and the rest lacks a known reason. The sample data list roughly 140,000 clones, and roughly four fifths of these were observed just once. Of the sample, 5% to 7.5% is held by the ten largest clones. The sequenced sample was peripheral blood. These receptors were taken from a human donor in a cohort sampled during active COVID-19.

The rearrangement uses TRBV13 and TRBJ2-1; no definite D call. There are 17 residues in the CDR3. CDR1 is PRHDT and CDR2 is FYEKMQ in the germline V gene (reference sequence). V lost 5 bases and J lost 0, with 17 bases in between. CDR3 protein: CASSIRLLQSSYNEQFF. The CDR3 nucleotides are TGTGCCAGCAGCATAAGACTCCTTCAGAGCTCCTACAATGAGCAGTTCTTC.

A note on this clone: Sequence at one end of the junction differs from germline and may be a read error. The rearrangement uses TRBV6-1 and TRBJ2-3; TRBD1 agrees at 7 bases. From germline, CDR1 is MNHNS and CDR2 SASEGT. This CDR3 contains 15 residues. The CDR3 bases are TGTGCCAGCAGGGAAGACAGGGCGAACACAGATACGCAGTATTTT. Protein: CASREDRANTDTQYF.

This clone was seen a single time. The chain recombines TRBV4-1 with TRBJ2-3; 8 positions match TRBD2. The junction had 9 bases not matched to a gene; V was cut back by 1 base and J by 6 bases. The CDR3 runs 16 residues. Germline assignment: CDR1 MGHRA and CDR2 YSYEKL. The DNA for the CDR3 is TGCGCCAGCAGCCAAGTTGCCGCGGGGGGCGGGGATACGCAGTATTTT. It encodes CASSQVAAGGGDTQYF.

The chain employs TRBV30 and TRBJ2-2; a weak D match, TRBD1 (6 bases). The CDR3 is 14 residues long. V dropped 0 bases and J dropped 4 bases, with 9 bases sitting between them. Germline V gives CDR1 GTSNPN, CDR2 SVGIG (reference sequence). CDR3 protein: CAWSVSGATGELFF. CDR3 DNA: TGTGCCTGGAGTGTATCAGGGGCCACCGGGGAGCTGTTTTTT. The full variable domain, with the rest looked up from reference TRBV30 and TRBJ2-2, is SQTIHQWPATLVQPVGSPLSLECTVEGTSNPNLYWYRQAAGRGLQLLFYSVGIGQISSEVPQNLSASRPQDRQFILSSKKLLLSDSGFYLCAWSVSGATGELFFGEGSRLTVL.

The V gene is TRBV6-5, the J gene TRBJ1-2; 7 positions agree with TRBD1. The CDR3 is 15 residues long. Germline CDR1 and CDR2: MNHEY and SVGAGI. V was pared by 6 bases and J by 4 bases, with 11 bases of the junction left unmatched. The DNA of the CDR3 is TGTGCCAGCAGGCCTCCGGGACAGAGTCCCTATGGCTACACCTTC. Encoded protein: CASRPPGQSPYGYTF.

The V gene is TRBV7-3, the J gene TRBJ2-1; D may be TRBD2 (7 bases). The CDR3 is made up of 16 amino acids. Trimming took 0 bases from V and 6 from J, leaving 15 bases between them. Germline values: CDR1 SGHTA, CDR2 FQGTGA. The CDR3 DNA reads TGTGCCAGCAGCTTAACGGACAAGGGGGGGCTCAATGAGCAGTTCTTC. It specifies CASSLTDKGGLNEQFF. The whole variable domain, filled in from reference TRBV7-3 and TRBJ2-1, reads GAGVSQTPSNKVTEKGKYVELRCDPISGHTALYWYRQSLGQGPEFLIYFQGTGAADDSGLPNDRFFAVRPEGSVSTLKIQRTERGDSAVYLCASSLTDKGGLNEQFFGPGTRLTVL.

The genes are TRBV29-1 and TRBJ2-3, with D tentatively TRBD1 (5 bases). The germline V and J ends were trimmed by 4 bases and 4 bases, with 6 bases remaining between them. This CDR3 has 11 residues. Germline V gene lookup returns CDR1 SQVTM and CDR2 ANQGSEA. The chain's CDR3 is CSVAGSDTQYF. The CDR3 DNA is TGCAGCGTTGCAGGGTCAGATACGCAGTATTTT.

The V gene is TRBV5-4, the J gene TRBJ2-5, with TRBD2 as a possible D gene (5 bases). In germline, CDR1 is SGHNT, CDR2 YYREEE (reference sequence). The CDR3 sequence is 16 residues long. Trimming left V 4 bases short and J 1 base short, with 17 bases between. The CDR3 loop reads CASSGSEGGRQETQYF. For the CDR3, the DNA is TGTGCCAGCAGCGGGTCCGAGGGTGGGCGCCAAGAGACCCAGTACTTC.

J is TRBJ1-2 and V is TRBV5-4; the D gene is possibly TRBD1 (6 bases). Per the germline V gene, CDR1 is SGHNT and CDR2 is YYREEE (reference sequence). The V and J ends lost 1 base and 7 bases respectively, with 14 bases between them. The CDR3 consists of 14 residues. The CDR3 nucleotides read TGTGCCAGCAGCTTGATGGGGGGGCGTGGTGGCTACACCTTC. It encodes CASSLMGGRGGYTF.

The genes are TRBV25-1 and TRBJ2-1; TRBD2 is a possible D gene (6 bases). CDR1 is MGHDK and CDR2 is SYGVNS in the germline V gene. CDR3 length: 15 residues. V lost 7 bases to trimming and J lost 7 bases, with 20 bases between them. The DNA of the CDR3 is TGTGCCAGCATAGGGAAGATTGGGGGGTGGAATGAGCAGTTCTTC. Translating it yields CASIGKIGGWNEQFF.

The chain joins TRBV7-9 to TRBJ2-7; a possible D gene is TRBD2 (6 bases). The CDR3 loop spans 15 amino acids. The V end lost 7 bases, the J end lost 3 bases, and 19 bases lay between the germline ends. The V gene's germline CDR1 is SEHNR and CDR2 FQNEAQ (reference sequence). The CDR3 sequence: CASTRGGDFNYEQYF. In nucleotides, the CDR3 is TGTGCCAGCACCCGGGGAGGAGATTTTAACTACGAGCAGTACTTC.

V usage is TRBV9 and J usage is TRBJ1-2; unclear D gene. Germline-derived CDR1 and CDR2 are SGDLS and YYNGEE. V was shortened by 0 bases and J by 4 bases, with 10 bases between the two germline ends. This CDR3 spans 14 amino acids. The CDR3 here is CASSVEEGSYGYTF. The CDR3 region has the DNA TGTGCCAGCAGCGTAGAGGAAGGGAGCTATGGCTACACCTTC.

The V gene is TRBV5-4, the J gene TRBJ1-1; 9 bases agree with TRBD1. This CDR3 is 15 amino acids long. The germline V gene has CDR1 SGHNT and CDR2 YYREEE (reference sequence). The V segment lost 4 bases and the J segment 3 bases; nucleotides outside the gene matches: 7. CDR3 sequence (DNA): TGTGCCAGCAGCGGGCGTACAGGGGGCGACACTGAAGCTTTCTTT. This gives the protein CASSGRTGGDTEAFF.

V and J are TRBV7-2 and TRBJ2-7; TRBD2 might be the D (6 bases). Germline V gene sequence: CDR1 SGHTA, CDR2 FQGNSA. The V end was cut by 1 base, the J end by 0 bases, with 10 bases between. This CDR3 is built from 15 residues. The CDR3 region is CASSLERGASYEQYF. CDR3 nucleotides: TGTGCCAGCAGCTTAGAACGCGGGGCCTCCTACGAGCAGTACTTC.

This chain connects TRBV7-2 to TRBJ2-2; 9 bases are a match to TRBD1. Germline V gene lookup returns CDR1 SGHTA and CDR2 FQGNSA. V gave up 3 bases and J gave up 6 bases; unmatched junction bases: 11. This CDR3 contains 17 residues. The CDR3 here is CASSLGYGTGLSGELFF. The CDR3 DNA sequence: TGTGCCAGCAGCTTGGGGTACGGGACAGGGTTGTCCGGGGAGCTGTTTTTT.

The table lists this clone with a few counts. The chain links TRBV11-2 to TRBJ2-5, with TRBD1 matching over 12 bases. Germline lookup yields CDR1 SGHAT and CDR2 FQNNGV. With 5 bases clipped from V and 6 bases from J, the junction kept 7 bases outside the gene matches. CDR3 length: 15 residues. CDR3 residues: CASSPGTGGRKTQYF. The CDR3 nucleotides read TGTGCCAGCAGCCCCGGGACAGGGGGCAGGAAGACCCAGTACTTC.

This sequence joins TRBV7-2 and TRBJ1-3; TRBD1 is a possible D gene (6 bases). In germline, CDR1 is SGHTA, CDR2 FQGNSA. The CDR3 loop spans 14 amino acids. V was shortened by 1 base and J by 7 bases, with 11 bases between the two germline ends. The CDR3 DNA reads as TGTGCCAGCAGCTTAGTAGCCCAGGGGAACACCATATATTTT. Translation gives CASSLVAQGNTIYF. Full variable domain (remainder filled in from reference TRBV7-2 and TRBJ1-3): GAGVSQSPSNKVTEKGKDVELRCDPISGHTALYWYRQSLGQGLEFLIYFQGNSAPDKSGLPSDRFSAERTGGSVSTLTIQRTQQEDSAVYLCASSLVAQGNTIYFGEGSWLTVV.

This clone was seen a handful of times. The CDR3 DNA reads as TGTGCCAGTAGAACCGGGACTAGCGGGGGACGACACACCGGGGAGCTGTTTTTT. It yields the protein CASRTGTSGGRHTGELFF. J is TRBJ2-2 and V is TRBV19; 14 bases are a match to TRBD2. This CDR3 has 18 amino acids. The germline CDR1 and CDR2 sequences are LNHDA and SQIVND (reference sequence). V was clipped by 6 bases and J by 3 bases; unmatched bases: 9.